In this sample, the clone carrying this T cell receptor beta chain turned up many times. Its target is not known. V lost 2 bases, J lost 2 bases, and 9 bases lay in between. Germline V gives CDR1 LGHNA, CDR2 YNFKEQ. The CDR3 runs to 14 residues. Donors gave about 9.3 milliliters of peripheral blood apiece. The sample is drawn from a study of blood T cells in healthy people across ages. General observations from the study: Naive T cell percentage showed a strong correlation with TCR beta diversity. It was not known whether donors were CMV positive (a possible confounder of expanded clonotype changes).

The use of a sample-barcoded 5' primer and a J-beta primer mix characterized a second PCR of roughly 7 to 11 cycles. A template-switch adaptor with 12 random nucleotides tagged each cDNA molecule. TCRdb reprocessed the 5' RACE reads via MiXCR and lists one record per CDR3 protein. Of about 800,000 distinct CDR3 sequences in the sample, more than 35% are singletons; the top ten hold around 18%. The chain links TRBV4-2 to TRBJ1-2; unclear D gene. The TCR comes from a man aged 80 or over in good health. Sequencing input: blood. The DNA of the CDR3 is TGTGCCAGCAGCCAACTGCCGCCCAACTATGGCTACACCTTC. Its translation is CASSQLPPNYGYTF.